The 10 T cell receptor beta chains given below trace back to one sample, sequenced in a study of type 1 regulatory T cells. General observations from the study: Tr1 cells had a more restricted TCR repertoire than non-Tr1 cells.

A single record per CDR3 protein comes from TCRdb applying MiXCR to the reads. The table records 70,000 or so distinct CDR3 sequences, about 20% of them present only once. Antigens for these TCRs are unknown. Sequencing used cultured type 1 regulatory T (Tr1) cells, either the whole culture or a sorted fraction (not recorded which). All receptors derive from a human donor in good health.

The chain combines TRBV15 with TRBJ1-1; no clear D. This CDR3 region has 15 residues. The V gene lost 2 bases and the J gene lost 1 base, with 11 bases spanning the gap. In germline, CDR1 is LNHNV, CDR2 YYDKDF (reference sequence). The DNA of the CDR3 is TGTGCCACCAGCAGACCCGGGAGGGAGAACACTGAAGCTTTCTTT. It yields the protein CATSRPGRENTEAFF.

The chain has TRBV20-1 and TRBJ2-3; D perhaps matches TRBD1 (5 bases). Between the trimmed V and J ends, which lost 5 bases and 2 bases, there was a span of 14 bases. CDR3 size: 14 residues. Germline V lookup: CDR1 DFQATT, CDR2 SNEGSKA (reference sequence). CDR3 region: CSARYRLLTDTQYF. The CDR3 DNA follows: TGCAGTGCTCGTTACAGGCTACTCACAGATACGCAGTATTTT.

The rearrangement joins TRBV30 to TRBJ2-7; D ambiguous. CDR1 is GTSNPN and CDR2 is SVGIG in the germline V gene (reference sequence). The CDR3 sequence is 12 residues long. V dropped 0 bases and J dropped 3 bases, with 6 bases sitting between them. The CDR3: CAWSVQSYEQYF. DNA of the CDR3: TGTGCCTGGAGTGTACAAAGCTACGAGCAGTACTTC.

This clonotype has a handful of counts. This chain uses TRBV5-6 with TRBJ1-6, with no clear D. V shed 6 bases and J shed 0 bases, with 13 bases lying between them. In germline, CDR1 is SGHDT, CDR2 YYEEEE. CDR3 length equals 16 residues. The CDR3 sequence: CASTSVRSSYNSPLHF. The CDR3 DNA sequence: TGTGCCAGCACAAGTGTCCGAAGCTCCTATAATTCACCCCTCCACTTT.

This chain joins TRBV7-2 and TRBJ2-5; the D is unclear. Germline CDR1 and CDR2: SGHTA and FQGNSA. This CDR3 is 11 amino acids long. The V gene lost 5 bases and the J gene lost 7 bases, with 8 bases spanning the gap. CDR3 region: CASSTMGTQYF. The CDR3 coding sequence is TGTGCCAGCAGCACAATGGGGACCCAGTACTTC.

The chain combines TRBV7-2 with TRBJ2-3, with 8 positions matching TRBD2. V shed 8 bases, J shed 6 bases, and the junction held 4 bases outside the gene matches. Germline CDR1 is SGHTA and CDR2 is FQGNSA. This CDR3 spans 12 amino acids. The CDR3 is CASREGGDTQYF. The DNA for the CDR3 is TGTGCCAGCCGGGAGGGCGGGGATACGCAGTATTTT.

This clonotype was picked up a small number of times. The chain is built from TRBV11-1 and TRBJ2-2; D uncertain. The CDR3 sequence is 14 residues long. Germline loops: CDR1 SGHAT, CDR2 FQDESV (reference sequence). V was pared by 2 bases and J by 0 bases, with 4 bases between. The CDR3 spells CASSLIANTGELFF. DNA for the CDR3: TGTGCCAGCAGCTTAATTGCGAACACCGGGGAGCTGTTTTTT.

Regarding this clonotype: A read error is likely, as this CDR3 ends without the conserved phenylalanine or tryptophan. V and J are TRBV6-2 or TRBV6-3 and TRBJ1-2; D unresolved. CDR3 length: 14 residues. Germline V gene lookup returns CDR1 MNHEY and CDR2 SVGEGT. Between the trimmed V and J ends, which lost 6 bases and 3 bases, there was a span of 14 bases. Here the CDR3 DNA reads TGTGCCAGCAGCGTGAGCAGCCTTCACTATGGCTACACCCTC. It translates to CASSVSSLHYGYTL.

This chain connects TRBV5-1 to TRBJ2-3; D might be TRBD1 (5 bases). Trimming stripped 0 bases from V and 3 bases from J, with 8 bases between. The germline CDR1 and CDR2 sequences are SGHRS and YFSETQ. This CDR3 has 14 amino acids. The DNA of the CDR3 is TGCGCCAGCAGCTTGGCCCAGGGAACAGATACGCAGTATTTT. This codes for CASSLAQGTDTQYF.

This clonotype has just a few counts. The chain links TRBV5-1 to TRBJ1-1; D is ambiguous. This CDR3 is built from 13 residues. V was shortened by 0 bases and J by 0 bases, with 3 bases between the two germline ends. Germline V gene sequence: CDR1 SGHRS, CDR2 YFSETQ. The CDR3 coding sequence is TGCGCCAGCAGCTTGGGGATGAACACTGAAGCTTTCTTT. Translating gives CASSLGMNTEAFF.